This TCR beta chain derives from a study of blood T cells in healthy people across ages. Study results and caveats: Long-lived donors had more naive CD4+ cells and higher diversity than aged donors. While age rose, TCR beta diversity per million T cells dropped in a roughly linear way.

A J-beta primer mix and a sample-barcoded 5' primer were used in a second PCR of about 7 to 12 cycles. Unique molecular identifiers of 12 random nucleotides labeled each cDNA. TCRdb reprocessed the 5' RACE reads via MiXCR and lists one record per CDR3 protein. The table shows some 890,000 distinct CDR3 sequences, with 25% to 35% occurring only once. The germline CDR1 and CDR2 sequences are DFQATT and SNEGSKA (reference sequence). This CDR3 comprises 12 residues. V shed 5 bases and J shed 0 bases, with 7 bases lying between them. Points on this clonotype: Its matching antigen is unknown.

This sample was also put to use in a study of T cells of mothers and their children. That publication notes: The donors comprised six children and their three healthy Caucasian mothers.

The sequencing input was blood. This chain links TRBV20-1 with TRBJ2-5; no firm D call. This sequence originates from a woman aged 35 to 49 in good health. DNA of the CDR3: TGCAGTGCTCGGGTCCACCAAGAGACCCAGTACTTC. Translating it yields CSARVHQETQYF.